A single sample is the source of the 29 T cell receptor beta chains below, sequenced in a study of low-dose radiotherapy and immunotherapy resistance in tumors. TRAV- and TRBV-specific primers were used for first-strand cDNA, which covered alpha and beta chains. TCR amplification used about 18 PCR cycles, a constant-region primer and a V-primer adapter. From the reads, TCRdb called clonotypes with MiXCR, one entry per CDR3 protein. The table includes some 13,000 distinct CDR3 sequences, roughly 70% detected once. These TCRs come from a human donor with advanced metastatic prostate, ovarian, gallbladder or colorectal cancer (not recorded which). This table probably holds off-target reads from a library built for another chain.

The V and J genes are TRBV4-2 and TRBJ1-1; no clear D. Deletions cut 0 bases from V and 3 bases from J, with 8 bases between. The CDR3 length is 14 residues. Germline assignment: CDR1 LGHNA and CDR2 YNFKEQ. Written as DNA, the CDR3 is TGTGCCAGCAGCCAAGATCAGCCGTACACTGAAGCTTTCTTT. Its protein is CASSQDQPYTEAFF.

This clonotype is a singleton in its sample. The rearrangement joins TRBV5-3 to TRBJ1-5, with 9 bases aligning to TRBD1. TRBV5-3 is an ORF for which the function is uncertain. V shed 8 bases, J shed 3 bases, and the junction held 9 bases outside the gene matches. The CDR3 totals 15 residues. The CDR3: CASSQGQGPNQPQHF. For the CDR3, the DNA is TGTGCCAGCAGCCAGGGACAGGGTCCCAATCAGCCCCAGCATTTT.

The chain recombines TRBV7-9 with TRBJ1-5; the D is unclear. V dropped 5 bases and J dropped 5 bases, with 7 bases sitting between them. This CDR3 is built from 12 residues. Germline lookup yields CDR1 SEHNR and CDR2 FQNEAQ (reference sequence). The CDR3 loop is CASSPGDQPQHF. As DNA, the CDR3 is TGTGCCAGCAGCCCGGGCGATCAGCCCCAGCATTTT.

The table lists this clonotype with a count of one. The chain uses TRBV5-1 and TRBJ2-2; 11 nucleotides match TRBD2. The CDR3 extends over 16 amino acids. Germline CDR1 reads SGHRS; CDR2 reads YFSETQ. V gave up 4 bases and J gave up 1 base; unmatched junction bases: 3. The CDR3 loop is CASSAGLAGNTGELFF. The CDR3 DNA follows: TGCGCCAGCAGCGCCGGACTAGCGGGGAACACCGGGGAGCTGTTTTTT.

The J gene is TRBJ2-1, the V gene TRBV29-1; 8 bases map to TRBD1. After removal of 4 bases from V and 7 bases from J, the junction contained 6 bases not matched to a gene. Per the germline V gene, CDR1 is SQVTM and CDR2 is ANQGSEA. CDR3 length: 13 residues. Written as DNA, the CDR3 is TGCAGCGTTGGTCAGGGGGCTGGAAATGAGCAGTTCTTC. It specifies CSVGQGAGNEQFF.

The gene calls are TRBV2 and TRBJ2-3, with D perhaps TRBD1 (6 bases). The CDR3 is 15 residues long. The V gene lost 4 bases and the J gene lost 5 bases, with 16 bases spanning the gap. In germline, CDR1 is SNHLY, CDR2 FYNNEI. The CDR3 nucleotides read TGTGCCAGCAGTGTTGACAGGCGACCTGTAGATACGCAGTATTTT. This translates into CASSVDRRPVDTQYF.

The gene calls are TRBV3-1 and TRBJ2-2; D is undetermined. Germline loops: CDR1 LGHDT, CDR2 YNNKEL (reference sequence). This CDR3 has 13 residues. V lost 1 base and J 6 bases, leaving 6 bases between the germline ends. In DNA form, the CDR3 reads TGTGCCAGCAGCCAAGGAAGGCCCGGGGAGCTGTTTTTT. This encodes CASSQGRPGELFF.

This sequence joins TRBV4-3 and TRBJ2-3; TRBD2 might be the D (6 bases). In germline, CDR1 is LGHNA, CDR2 YSLEER. Deletions cut 2 bases from V and 2 bases from J, with 14 bases between. This CDR3 has 16 amino acids. For the CDR3, the DNA is TGCGCCAGCAGCCAAAATCCCGCGGGGAACACAGATACGCAGTATTTT. Its protein product is CASSQNPAGNTDTQYF.

This clonotype appeared a single time. This chain joins TRBV7-6 and TRBJ1-1, with D possibly TRBD1 on 5 matching bases. Germline loops: CDR1 SGHVS, CDR2 FNYEAQ. CDR3 size: 18 residues. V lost 1 base, J lost 1 base, and 19 bases lay in between. This CDR3 is CASSLGGILPRANTEAFF. The CDR3 DNA reads TGTGCCAGCAGCTTAGGGGGCATTCTACCCCGGGCGAACACTGAAGCTTTCTTT.

The rearrangement uses TRBV4-1 and TRBJ2-7, with D uncertain. The V gene's germline CDR1 is MGHRA and CDR2 YSYEKL. V lost 0 bases, J lost 2 bases, and 11 bases lay in between. This CDR3 contains 15 residues. The CDR3: CASSQDPGGTYEQYF. CDR3 nucleotide sequence: TGCGCCAGCAGCCAAGATCCGGGCGGAACCTACGAGCAGTACTTC.

This clonotype was counted only a few times. The chain joins TRBV10-3 to TRBJ1-5; D not certain. V was clipped by 6 bases and J by 1 base, with 16 bases between them. The length of the CDR3 is 16 residues. From germline, CDR1 is ENHRY and CDR2 SYGVKD. CDR3: CAISLGGPASNQPQHF. For the CDR3, the DNA is TGTGCCATCAGCCTGGGAGGGCCGGCGAGCAATCAGCCCCAGCATTTT.

The V and J genes are TRBV6-2 or TRBV6-3 and TRBJ2-3; 9 bases are a match to TRBD2. CDR3 length: 14 residues. The ends lost 7 bases at V and 6 bases at J; junction bases unmatched: 8. Germline assignment: CDR1 MNHEY and CDR2 SVGEGT. CDR3 DNA sequence: TGTGCCAGCATCCCAGCGGGGGGACTGGATACGCAGTATTTT. This codes for CASIPAGGLDTQYF.

V gene TRBV12-3 or TRBV12-4 combines with J gene TRBJ2-7; D gene uncertain. This CDR3 is 12 amino acids long. Deletions cut 8 bases from V and 7 bases from J, with 15 bases between. CDR3 loop: CASSFLPGEQYF. DNA for the CDR3: TGTGCCAGCTCCTTTCTTCCGGGTGAGCAGTACTTC.

In this sample, this clonotype turned up a few times. This rearrangement joins TRBV23-1 to TRBJ2-1; no clear D. TRBV23-1 has ORF status, its function being uncertain. V was pared by 1 base and J by 3 bases, with 13 bases between. There are 16 residues in the CDR3. The CDR3 DNA is TGCGCCAGCAGTCAATGGTCTCTTCCGCTCTACAATGAGCAGTTCTTC. It encodes CASSQWSLPLYNEQFF.

The V gene is TRBV7-9, the J gene TRBJ2-7; 8 nucleotides agree with TRBD1. The CDR3 is made up of 13 amino acids. The germline V gene encodes CDR1 SEHNR and CDR2 FQNEAQ (reference sequence). V dropped 9 bases and J dropped 3; count of bases not matched to a gene: 7. This chain's CDR3 is CASGGTGDYEQYF. DNA for the CDR3: TGTGCCAGTGGCGGGACAGGAGACTACGAGCAGTACTTC. The entire variable domain, with the rest obtained from reference TRBV7-9 and TRBJ2-7, is as follows: DTGVSQNPRHKITKRGQNVTFRCDPISEHNRLYWYRQTLGQGPEFLTYFQNEAQLEKSRLLSDRFSAERPKGSFSTLEIQRTEQGDSAMYLCASGGTGDYEQYFGPGTRLTVT.

The gene calls are TRBV7-8 and TRBJ1-1, with TRBD1 matching 7 bases. CDR3 length: 14 residues. Trimming at V came to 1 base and at J to 7 bases, leaving 6 bases not matched to a gene. Looked up from germline, CDR1 is SGHVS and CDR2 is FQNEAQ. This CDR3 reads CASSLGAGGFEAFF. CDR3 DNA: TGTGCCAGCAGCTTAGGAGCAGGGGGATTTGAAGCTTTCTTT.

This clonotype has more than one count but fewer than ten. V is TRBV4-1 and J is TRBJ2-6; the D gene could be TRBD1 or TRBD2 (6 bases each). Per the germline V gene, CDR1 is MGHRA and CDR2 is YSYEKL. With 0 bases removed from V and 3 bases from J, the gap between germline ends came to 9 bases. The CDR3 is 16 residues long. The CDR3 protein is CASSQDRGGGANVLTF. The CDR3 DNA reads TGCGCCAGCAGCCAAGACAGGGGAGGTGGGGCCAACGTCCTGACTTTC.

Only a few counts were recorded for this clonotype. The rearrangement uses TRBV6-2 or TRBV6-3 and TRBJ2-7; 7 bases agree with TRBD1. This CDR3 contains 13 residues. Germline V CDR1 and CDR2: MNHEY, SVGEGT. With 6 bases clipped from V and 6 bases from J, the junction kept 8 bases outside the gene matches. The CDR3 reads CASSLVSGGEQYF. In DNA form, the CDR3 reads TGTGCCAGCAGCCTGGTGTCAGGGGGCGAGCAGTACTTC.

The chain links TRBV6-6 to TRBJ2-1; possibly TRBD2 for D (6 bases). Germline lookup yields CDR1 MNHNY and CDR2 SVGAGI (reference sequence). V was cut by 2 bases and J by 6 bases, with 11 bases left in between. The CDR3 is 14 amino acids. The CDR3 reads CASSYGGLINEQFF. The CDR3 region has the DNA TGTGCCAGCAGTTACGGGGGACTTATCAATGAGCAGTTCTTC.

The chain recombines TRBV7-8 with TRBJ2-3; TRBD1 is a possible D gene (6 bases). Trimming removed 0 bases from V and 4 bases from J, with 14 bases in between. The CDR3 runs to 16 residues. CDR1 SGHVS and CDR2 FQNEAQ come from the germline V gene. The CDR3 reads CASSLAYRVKADTQYF. DNA for the CDR3: TGTGCCAGCAGCTTAGCCTACAGGGTCAAGGCAGATACGCAGTATTTT.

This clonotype is a singleton in its sample. The chain links TRBV5-4 to TRBJ1-6, with a possible D match to TRBD1 (5 bases). The length of the CDR3 is 21 residues. V was pared by 10 bases and J by 10 bases, with 42 bases between. CDR1 and CDR2 from the germline V gene are SGHNT and YYREEE (reference sequence). Written as DNA, the CDR3 is TGTGCCCGTGAGACAGTCATAGTCGCGGGAAGGGGAACTCTCGACAGATCACCCCTCCACTTT. Amino acids: CARETVIVAGRGTLDRSPLHF.

This clonotype has a handful of counts. V is TRBV4-1 and J is TRBJ2-2, with D perhaps matching TRBD1 or TRBD2 (6 bases each). This CDR3 has 16 residues. Trimming took off 4 bases at V and 5 bases at J, with 17 bases between the two ends. The germline gives CDR1 MGHRA, CDR2 YSYEKL. The CDR3 is CASSLGGGETTGELFF. The CDR3 coding sequence is TGCGCCAGCAGCCTTGGGGGCGGGGAAACAACCGGGGAGCTGTTTTTT.

The chain is built from TRBV24-1 and TRBJ2-7; a possible D gene is TRBD1 (6 bases). There are 17 residues in the CDR3. Trimming took off 3 bases at V and 3 bases at J, with 20 bases between the two ends. Germline V lookup: CDR1 KGHDR, CDR2 SFDVKD. In DNA, the CDR3 is TGTGCCACCAGTGATAATATGCCAGGGGATGGAATCTACGAGCAGTACTTC. It codes for CATSDNMPGDGIYEQYF.

V gene TRBV12-3 or TRBV12-4 combines with J gene TRBJ1-1; D unclear. CDR3 length equals 11 residues. The V end lost 3 bases, the J end lost 9 bases, and 8 bases lay between the germline ends. The CDR3 is CASSFAKKAFF. The DNA for the CDR3 is TGTGCCAGCAGTTTTGCGAAGAAAGCTTTCTTT.

The chain has TRBV29-1 and TRBJ1-2; 7 bases map to TRBD1. The CDR3 runs to 13 residues. J was trimmed by 0 bases and V by 3 bases; bases with no gene match: 1. Germline V gene lookup returns CDR1 SQVTM and CDR2 ANQGSEA. CDR3 region: CSVDGQANYGYTF. The CDR3 DNA reads as TGCAGCGTTGACGGACAGGCTAACTATGGCTACACCTTC.

This chain connects TRBV5-1 to TRBJ2-1, with TRBD1 matching over 7 bases. The CDR3 runs 17 residues. J gave up 0 bases and V 4 bases, and 10 bases lay outside the gene matches. Germline V gene lookup returns CDR1 SGHRS and CDR2 YFSETQ. The CDR3 region is CASSVTRQGPSYNEQFF. The CDR3 nucleotides read TGCGCCAGCAGCGTGACCAGACAGGGACCCTCCTACAATGAGCAGTTCTTC.

The chain joins TRBV6-2 or TRBV6-3 to TRBJ2-7; 7 bases fit TRBD1. Germline loops: CDR1 MNHEY, CDR2 SVGEGT. V lost 2 bases and J lost 6; bases outside the gene matches: 10. The CDR3 is made up of 15 amino acids. The CDR3 nucleotides are TGTGCCAGCAGTTACGGTCGACAGGGTGGCGCCGAGCAGTACTTC. Protein product: CASSYGRQGGAEQYF.

This rearrangement joins TRBV4-3 to TRBJ1-2; no clear D gene. The CDR3 is 13 amino acids. The germline V and J ends were trimmed by 0 bases and 4 bases, with 6 bases remaining between them. Germline CDR1 is LGHNA and CDR2 is YSLEER. CDR3 nucleotides: TGCGCCAGCAGCCAAGACCCGGGCTATGGCTACACCTTC. It yields the protein CASSQDPGYGYTF.

This clonotype came up a few times. The chain joins TRBV4-2 to TRBJ2-3; D is tentatively TRBD1 or TRBD2 (6 bases each). V was cut by 1 base and J by 4 bases, with 15 bases left in between. CDR3 length: 16 residues. Germline lookup yields CDR1 LGHNA and CDR2 YNFKEQ. This chain's CDR3 is CASSQGPGAGADTQYF. CDR3 nucleotides: TGTGCCAGCAGCCAAGGGCCGGGGGCAGGGGCAGATACGCAGTATTTT.